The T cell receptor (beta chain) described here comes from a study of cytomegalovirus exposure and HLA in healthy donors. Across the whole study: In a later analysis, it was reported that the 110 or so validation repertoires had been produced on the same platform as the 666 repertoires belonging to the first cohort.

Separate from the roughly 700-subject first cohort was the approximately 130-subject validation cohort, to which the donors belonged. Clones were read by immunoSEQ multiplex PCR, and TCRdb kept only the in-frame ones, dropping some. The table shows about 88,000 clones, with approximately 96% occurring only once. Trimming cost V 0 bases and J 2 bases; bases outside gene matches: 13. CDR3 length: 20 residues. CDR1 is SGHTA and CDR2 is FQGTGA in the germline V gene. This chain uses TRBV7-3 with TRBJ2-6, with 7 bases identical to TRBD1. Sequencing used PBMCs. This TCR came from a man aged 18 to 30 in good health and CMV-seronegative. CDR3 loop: CASSLTGQFTDRTGANVLTF. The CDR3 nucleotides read TGTGCCAGCAGCTTAACGGGACAGTTCACGGATCGGACTGGGGCCAACGTCCTGACTTTC.